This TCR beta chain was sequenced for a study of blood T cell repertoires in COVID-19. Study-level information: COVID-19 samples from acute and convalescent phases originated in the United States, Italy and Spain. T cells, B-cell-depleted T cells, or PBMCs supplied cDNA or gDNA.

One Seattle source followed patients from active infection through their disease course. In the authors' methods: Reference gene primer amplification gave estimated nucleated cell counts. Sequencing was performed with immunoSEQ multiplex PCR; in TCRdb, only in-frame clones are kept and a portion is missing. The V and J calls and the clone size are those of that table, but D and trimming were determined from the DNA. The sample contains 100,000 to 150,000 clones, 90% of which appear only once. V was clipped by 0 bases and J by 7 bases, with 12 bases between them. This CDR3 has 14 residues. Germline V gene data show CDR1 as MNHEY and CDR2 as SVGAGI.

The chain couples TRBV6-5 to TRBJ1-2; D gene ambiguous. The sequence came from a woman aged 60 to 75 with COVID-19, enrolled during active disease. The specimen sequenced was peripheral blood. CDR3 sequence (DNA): TGTGCCAGCAGTTACTCCTCGGGAGGTCGTGGCTACACCTTC. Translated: CASSYSSGGRGYTF.